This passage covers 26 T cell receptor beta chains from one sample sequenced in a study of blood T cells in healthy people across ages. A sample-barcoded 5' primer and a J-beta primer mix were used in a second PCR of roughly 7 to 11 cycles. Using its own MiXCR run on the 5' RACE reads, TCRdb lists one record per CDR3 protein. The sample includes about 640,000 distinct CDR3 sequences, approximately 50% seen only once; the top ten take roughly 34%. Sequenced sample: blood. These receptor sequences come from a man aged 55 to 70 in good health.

In nucleotides, the CDR3 is TGTGCCAGCAGCGTAGGAAGCTGGGAACTAGCGGGGGGCCACCATTCAGATACGCAGTATTTT. Translated, it gives CASSVGSWELAGGHHSDTQYF. The rearrangement links TRBV9 to TRBJ2-3; 12 bases match TRBD2. V was clipped by 0 bases and J by 4 bases; unmatched bases: 18. CDR3 length: 21 amino acids. Germline values: CDR1 SGDLS, CDR2 YYNGEE.

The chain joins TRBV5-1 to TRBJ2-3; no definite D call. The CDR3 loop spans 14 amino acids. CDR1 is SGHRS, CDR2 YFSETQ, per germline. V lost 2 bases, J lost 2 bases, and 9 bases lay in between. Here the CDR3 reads CASSLKGPTDTQYF. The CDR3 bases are TGCGCCAGCAGCTTAAAAGGGCCCACAGATACGCAGTATTTT.

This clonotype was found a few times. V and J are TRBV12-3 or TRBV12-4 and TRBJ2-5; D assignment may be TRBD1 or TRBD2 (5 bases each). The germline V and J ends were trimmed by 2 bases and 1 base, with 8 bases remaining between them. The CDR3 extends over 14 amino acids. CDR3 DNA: TGTGCCAGCAGTTTATCGGGACCCCAAGAGACCCAGTACTTC. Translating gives CASSLSGPQETQYF.

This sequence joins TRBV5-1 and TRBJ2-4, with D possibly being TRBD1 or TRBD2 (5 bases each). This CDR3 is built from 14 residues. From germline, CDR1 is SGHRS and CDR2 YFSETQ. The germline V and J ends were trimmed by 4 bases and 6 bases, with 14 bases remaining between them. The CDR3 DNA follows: TGCGCCAGCAGCCCTGGGGCCGAGGGAAACATTCAGTACTTC. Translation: CASSPGAEGNIQYF.

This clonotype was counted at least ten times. The CDR3 loop is CASSTTTGNQETQYF. In nucleotides, the CDR3 is TGTGCCAGCAGCACTACGACAGGGAACCAAGAGACCCAGTACTTC. The chain has TRBV7-2 and TRBJ2-5; 7 positions match TRBD1. After removal of 5 bases from V and 0 bases from J, the junction contained 6 bases not matched to a gene. The CDR3 length is 15 residues. CDR1 is SGHTA, CDR2 FQGNSA, per germline.

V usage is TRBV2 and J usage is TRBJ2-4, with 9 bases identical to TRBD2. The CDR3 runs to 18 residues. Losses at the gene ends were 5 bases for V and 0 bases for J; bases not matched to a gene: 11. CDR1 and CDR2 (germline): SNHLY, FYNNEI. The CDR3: CASSQRRSGGLAKNIQYF. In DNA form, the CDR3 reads TGTGCCAGCAGTCAGAGACGGAGCGGGGGGCTAGCCAAAAACATTCAGTACTTC.

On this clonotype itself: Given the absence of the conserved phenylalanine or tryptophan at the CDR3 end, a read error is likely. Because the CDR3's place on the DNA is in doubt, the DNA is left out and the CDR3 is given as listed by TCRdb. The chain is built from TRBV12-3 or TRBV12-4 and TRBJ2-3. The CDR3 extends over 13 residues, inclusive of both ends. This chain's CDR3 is CASGSTNSDVEYS.

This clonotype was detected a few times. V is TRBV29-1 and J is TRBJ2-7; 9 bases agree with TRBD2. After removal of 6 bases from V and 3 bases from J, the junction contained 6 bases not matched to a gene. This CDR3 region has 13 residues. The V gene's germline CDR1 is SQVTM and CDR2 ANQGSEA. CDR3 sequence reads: CSVQAGGVYEQYF. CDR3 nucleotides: TGCAGCGTGCAAGCGGGGGGCGTCTACGAGCAGTACTTC.

The CDR3 sequence: CASSWVGQGHEQFF. The DNA of the CDR3 is TGTGCCAGCAGTTGGGTTGGACAGGGCCATGAGCAGTTCTTC. V is TRBV28 and J is TRBJ2-1, with TRBD1 matching 8 bases. The CDR3 contains 14 residues. CDR1 and CDR2 from the germline V gene are MDHEN and SYDVKM. V dropped 4 bases and J dropped 8; count of bases not matched to a gene: 7.

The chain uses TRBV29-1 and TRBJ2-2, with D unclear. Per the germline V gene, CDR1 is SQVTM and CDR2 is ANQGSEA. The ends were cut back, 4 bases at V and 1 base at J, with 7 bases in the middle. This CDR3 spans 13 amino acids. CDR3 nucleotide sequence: TGCAGCGTTGGTTACCAGAACACCGGGGAGCTGTTTTTT. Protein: CSVGYQNTGELFF.

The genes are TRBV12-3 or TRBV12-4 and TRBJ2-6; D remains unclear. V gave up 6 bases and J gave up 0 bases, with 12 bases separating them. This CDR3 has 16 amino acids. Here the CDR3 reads CASSRAKSSGANVLTF. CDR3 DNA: TGTGCCAGCAGCAGAGCCAAGAGCTCTGGGGCCAACGTCCTGACTTTC.

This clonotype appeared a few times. DNA for the CDR3: TGTGCCAGCAGGTCACACGGTAAATACGAGCAGTACTTC. Translation: CASRSHGKYEQYF. The chain carries TRBV28 and TRBJ2-7; D ambiguous. CDR1 and CDR2 (germline): MDHEN, SYDVKM. The CDR3 consists of 13 residues. V lost 6 bases and J lost 4, with 13 bases in between.

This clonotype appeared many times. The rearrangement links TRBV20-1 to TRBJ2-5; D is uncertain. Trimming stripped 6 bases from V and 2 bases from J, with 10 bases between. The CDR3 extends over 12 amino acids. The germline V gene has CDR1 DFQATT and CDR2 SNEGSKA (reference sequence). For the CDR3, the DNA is TGCAGTGCGGACGGGCTACAAGAGACCCAGTACTTC. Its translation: CSADGLQETQYF.

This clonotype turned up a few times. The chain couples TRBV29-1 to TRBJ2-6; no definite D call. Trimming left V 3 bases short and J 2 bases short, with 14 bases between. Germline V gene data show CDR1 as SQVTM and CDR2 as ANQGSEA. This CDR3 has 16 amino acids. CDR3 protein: CSVDPDRKTGANVLTF. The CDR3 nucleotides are TGCAGCGTTGATCCAGACCGAAAAACTGGGGCCAACGTCCTGACTTTC.

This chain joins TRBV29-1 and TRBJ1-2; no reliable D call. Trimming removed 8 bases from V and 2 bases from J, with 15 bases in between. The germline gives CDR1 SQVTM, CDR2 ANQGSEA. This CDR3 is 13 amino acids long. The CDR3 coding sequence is TGCAGCCTCAGAAGGGATCGCAACTATGGCTACACCTTC. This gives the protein CSLRRDRNYGYTF.

The CDR3 sequence: CASSEDRGTEAFF. The CDR3 coding sequence is TGTGCCAGCAGTGAAGACAGGGGCACTGAAGCTTTCTTT. The gene calls are TRBV2 and TRBJ1-1; 7 nucleotides align to TRBD1. V shed 1 base and J 4 bases; nucleotides not matched to a gene: 0. CDR1 SNHLY and CDR2 FYNNEI come from the germline V gene. The CDR3 is 13 residues long.

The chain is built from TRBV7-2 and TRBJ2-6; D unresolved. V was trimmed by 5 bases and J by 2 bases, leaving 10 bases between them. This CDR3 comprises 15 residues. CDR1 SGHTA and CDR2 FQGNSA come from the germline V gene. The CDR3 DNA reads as TGTGCCAGCAGCGTCCCTGGGACTGGGGCCAACGTCCTGACTTTC. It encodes CASSVPGTGANVLTF.

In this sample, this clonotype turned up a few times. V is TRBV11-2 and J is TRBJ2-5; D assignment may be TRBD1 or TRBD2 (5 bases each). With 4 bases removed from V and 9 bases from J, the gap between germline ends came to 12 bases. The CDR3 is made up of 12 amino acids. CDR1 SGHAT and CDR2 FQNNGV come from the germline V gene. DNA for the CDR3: TGTGCCAGCAGCTCCCTTGGGGGTGCCCAGTACTTC. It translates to CASSSLGGAQYF.

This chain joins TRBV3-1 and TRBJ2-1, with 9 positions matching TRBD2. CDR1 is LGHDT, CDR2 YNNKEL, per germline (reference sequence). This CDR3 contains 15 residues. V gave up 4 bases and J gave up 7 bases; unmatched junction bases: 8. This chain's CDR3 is CASSPRAGGRNEQFF. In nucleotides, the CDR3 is TGTGCCAGCAGCCCCCGTGCGGGGGGGAGGAATGAGCAGTTCTTC.

The CDR3 is CSAGEVYGYTF. CDR3 sequence (DNA): TGCAGCGCGGGAGAAGTCTATGGCTACACCTTC. The chain has TRBV29-1 and TRBJ1-2; D not certain. V lost 7 bases and J lost 4, with 10 bases in between. This CDR3 spans 11 amino acids. Germline CDR1 reads SQVTM; CDR2 reads ANQGSEA.

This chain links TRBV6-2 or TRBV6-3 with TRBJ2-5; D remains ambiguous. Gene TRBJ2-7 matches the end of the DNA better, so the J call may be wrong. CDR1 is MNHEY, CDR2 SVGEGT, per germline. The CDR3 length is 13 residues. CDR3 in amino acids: CASSFRGPVEQYF. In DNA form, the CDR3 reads TGTGCCAGCAGTTTCCGTGGGCCCGTCGAGCAGTACTTC.

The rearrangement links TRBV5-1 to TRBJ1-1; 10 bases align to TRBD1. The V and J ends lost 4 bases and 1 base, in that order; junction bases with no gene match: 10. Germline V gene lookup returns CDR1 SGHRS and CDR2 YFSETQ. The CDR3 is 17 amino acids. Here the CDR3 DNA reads TGCGCCAGCAGCCCAAAGCCGGGGGACAGGGGGAACACTGAAGCTTTCTTT. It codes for CASSPKPGDRGNTEAFF.

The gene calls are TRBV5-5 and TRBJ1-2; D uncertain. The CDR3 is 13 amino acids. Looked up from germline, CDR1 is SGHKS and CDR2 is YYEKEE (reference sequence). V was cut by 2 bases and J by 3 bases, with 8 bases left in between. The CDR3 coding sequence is TGTGCCAGCAGCTTAGCAATTGACTATGGCTACACCTTC. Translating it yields CASSLAIDYGYTF.

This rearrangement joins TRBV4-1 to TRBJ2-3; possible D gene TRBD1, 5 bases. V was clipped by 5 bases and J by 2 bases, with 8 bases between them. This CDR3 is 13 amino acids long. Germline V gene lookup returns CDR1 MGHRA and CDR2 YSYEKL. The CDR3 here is CASSTGYTDTQYF. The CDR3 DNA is TGCGCCAGCAGCACAGGTTACACAGATACGCAGTATTTT.

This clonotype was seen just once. DNA of the CDR3: TGCAGTGCTAGTAAATGGGCAGAAGAGTACCAAGAGACCCAGTACTTC. It yields the protein CSASKWAEEYQETQYF. J is TRBJ2-5 and V is TRBV20-1; D is undetermined. This CDR3 comprises 16 residues. V lost 3 bases to trimming and J lost 0 bases, with 17 bases between them. The germline V gene encodes CDR1 DFQATT and CDR2 SNEGSKA (reference sequence).

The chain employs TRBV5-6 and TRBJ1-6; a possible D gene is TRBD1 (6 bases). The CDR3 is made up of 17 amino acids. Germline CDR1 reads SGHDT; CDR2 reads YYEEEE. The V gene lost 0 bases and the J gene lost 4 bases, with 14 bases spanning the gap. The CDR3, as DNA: TGTGCCAGCAGCTTGGTGGGACAAGCTAGTTATAATTCACCCCTCCACTTT. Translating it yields CASSLVGQASYNSPLHF.